The rows below give T cell receptor beta chains drawn from one sample of a study of PD-1 blockade in classical Hodgkin lymphoma. Here immunoSEQ multiplex PCR was the method, and the copy in TCRdb shows in-frame clones only, minus some. The table shows 15,000 to 20,000 clones, with around 90% occurring only once. Specimen: peripheral blood mononuclear cells (PBMCs). All receptors come from a human donor with classical Hodgkin lymphoma. CDR3s leave out the opening cysteine and the closing phenylalanine or tryptophan. The D gene is left open where the match is weak.

V gene | D gene | CDR3 protein
TRBV4-1 | TRBD1 | ASSQDGQAEPH
TRBV4-1 | TRBD2 | ASSRVPSGSWNEQF
TRBV5-5 | . | ASWTGGPLGYT
TRBV5-4 | TRBD2 | ASSLTSEGEQY
TRBV11-2 | . | ASSSPRGAGNTIY
TRBV28 | . | ASSLRYGYT
TRBV4-1 | . | ASTDSTGETQY
TRBV4-2 | . | ASRASRDKHNEQF
TRBV11-2 | . | ASTPMGRDGAF
TRBV10-1 | . | ASSEGGRYTQY
TRBV18 | TRBD2 | ASSPQRGGYNEQF
TRBV11-2 | TRBD2 | ASSLGSVAGAYEQY
TRBV2 | TRBD2 | ASRTAGGYEQY